This TCR beta chain was identified in a study of PD-L1 blockade in urothelial cancer. Across the whole study: Analysis of the blood was performed 3 weeks (second dose) and 6 weeks after treatment start. Broader study findings: Clonality of blood TCR below the median before treatment predicted better survival.

A remark on this clone: What it recognizes is unknown.

Germline CDR1 SNHLY, CDR2 FYNNEI. V gave up 4 bases and J gave up 4 bases, with 10 bases separating them. The CDR3 has 13 residues. Sequencing was performed with immunoSEQ multiplex PCR; in TCRdb, only in-frame clones are kept and a portion is missing. The profile covers 35,000 to 45,000 clones, with approximately 84% appearing a single time and roughly a tenth taken by the ten largest. Documented time point: peripheral blood 6 weeks after treatment start. Patients were living with locally advanced or metastatic urothelial carcinoma. Each patient supplied 1 to 8 pretreatment and on-treatment samples. The V call is TRBV2, the J call TRBJ2-5; a weak D match, TRBD2 (5 bases). The sequence was obtained from a man aged 40-50 years with urothelial cancer. This specimen consisted of PBMCs, obtained around atezolizumab (anti-PD-L1) treatment. This chain's CDR3 is CASSVRERETQYF. The CDR3 nucleotides read TGTGCCAGCAGTGTAAGGGAGAGAGAGACCCAGTACTTC.